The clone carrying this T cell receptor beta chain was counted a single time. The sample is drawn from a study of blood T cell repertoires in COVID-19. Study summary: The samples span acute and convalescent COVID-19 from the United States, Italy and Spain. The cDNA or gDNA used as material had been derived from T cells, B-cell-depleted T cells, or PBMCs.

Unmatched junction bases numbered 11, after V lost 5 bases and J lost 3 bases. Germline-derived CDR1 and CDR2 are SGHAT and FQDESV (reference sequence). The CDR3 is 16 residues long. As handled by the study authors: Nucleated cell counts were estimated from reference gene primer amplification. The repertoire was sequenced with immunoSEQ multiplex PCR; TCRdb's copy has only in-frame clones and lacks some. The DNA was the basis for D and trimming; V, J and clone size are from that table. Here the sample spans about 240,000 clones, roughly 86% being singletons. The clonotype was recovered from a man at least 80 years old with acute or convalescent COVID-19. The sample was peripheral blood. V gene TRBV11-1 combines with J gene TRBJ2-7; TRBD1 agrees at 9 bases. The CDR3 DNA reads TGTGCCAGCAGCGAAGCCGGGACAGGGAGGGGCTACGAGCAGTACTTC. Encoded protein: CASSEAGTGRGYEQYF.